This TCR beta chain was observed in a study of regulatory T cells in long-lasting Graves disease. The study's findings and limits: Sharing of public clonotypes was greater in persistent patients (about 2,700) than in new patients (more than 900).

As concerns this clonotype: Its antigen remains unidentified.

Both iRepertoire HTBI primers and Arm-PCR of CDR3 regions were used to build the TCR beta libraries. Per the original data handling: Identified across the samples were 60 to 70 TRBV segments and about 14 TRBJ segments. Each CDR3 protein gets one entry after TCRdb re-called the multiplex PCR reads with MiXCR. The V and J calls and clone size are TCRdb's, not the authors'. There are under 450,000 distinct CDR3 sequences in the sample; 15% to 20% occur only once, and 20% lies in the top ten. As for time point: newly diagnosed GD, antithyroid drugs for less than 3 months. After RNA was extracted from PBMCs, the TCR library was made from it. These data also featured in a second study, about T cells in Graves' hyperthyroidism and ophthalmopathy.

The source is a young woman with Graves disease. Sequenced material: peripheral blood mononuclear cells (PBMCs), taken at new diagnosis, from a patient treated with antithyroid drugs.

The DNA of the CDR3 is TGTGCCAGCAGCTTAACGGGGGGAGGAAACGGTCAGCCCCAGCATTTT. It encodes CASSLTGGGNGQPQHF. The chain links TRBV7-9 to TRBJ1-5; perhaps TRBD1 as D (5 bases). The germline V and J ends were trimmed by 2 bases and 6 bases, with 17 bases remaining between them. Germline V lookup: CDR1 SEHNR, CDR2 FQNEAQ (reference sequence). This CDR3 is built from 16 residues. The complete variable domain, with remaining parts taken from reference TRBV7-9 and TRBJ1-5, reads DTGVSQNPRHKITKRGQNVTFRCDPISEHNRLYWYRQTLGQGPEFLTYFQNEAQLEKSRLLSDRFSAERPKGSFSTLEIQRTEQGDSAMYLCASSLTGGGNGQPQHFGDGTRLSIL.